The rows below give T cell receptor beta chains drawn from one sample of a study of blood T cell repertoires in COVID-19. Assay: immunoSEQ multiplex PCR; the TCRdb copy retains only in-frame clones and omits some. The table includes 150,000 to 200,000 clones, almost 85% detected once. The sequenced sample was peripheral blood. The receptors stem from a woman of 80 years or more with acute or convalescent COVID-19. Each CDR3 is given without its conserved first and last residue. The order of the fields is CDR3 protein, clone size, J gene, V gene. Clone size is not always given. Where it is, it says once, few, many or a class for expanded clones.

CDR3 protein: ASSLDSGAYGYT
clone size: -
J gene: TRBJ1-2
V gene: TRBV5-5

CDR3 protein: ASSRQGSSSYEQY
clone size: -
J gene: TRBJ2-7
V gene: TRBV9

CDR3 protein: SATTSYEQY
clone size: -
J gene: TRBJ2-7
V gene: TRBV20-1

CDR3 protein: ASSLGLAQHSGQY
clone size: few
J gene: TRBJ2-7
V gene: TRBV3-1/TRBV3-2

CDR3 protein: ASSLVAGGNSPLH
clone size: -
J gene: TRBJ1-6
V gene: TRBV7-2

CDR3 protein: ASRTESNQPQH
clone size: -
J gene: TRBJ1-5
V gene: TRBV19

CDR3 protein: ASSTGGDQPQH
clone size: -
J gene: TRBJ1-5
V gene: TRBV18

CDR3 protein: ASSYSGGAGRTQETQY
clone size: -
J gene: TRBJ2-5
V gene: TRBV6-2/TRBV6-3

CDR3 protein: ASMILAGTDTQY
clone size: many
J gene: TRBJ2-3
V gene: TRBV7-8

CDR3 protein: ASSLGRGNTEAF
clone size: -
J gene: TRBJ1-1
V gene: TRBV5-5

CDR3 protein: ASSSPDFSGNTIY
clone size: -
J gene: TRBJ1-3
V gene: TRBV6-5

CDR3 protein: ASSELTGVTEAF
clone size: -
J gene: TRBJ1-1
V gene: TRBV5-1

CDR3 protein: ASSQYEGAKQF
clone size: -
J gene: TRBJ2-1
V gene: TRBV3-1/TRBV3-2

CDR3 protein: SVESTGYNEQF
clone size: -
J gene: TRBJ2-1
V gene: TRBV29-1

CDR3 protein: ASSAEVDQPQH
clone size: -
J gene: TRBJ1-5
V gene: TRBV6-4

CDR3 protein: AWSVGGNTEAF
clone size: few
J gene: TRBJ1-1
V gene: TRBV30

CDR3 protein: ASSPYDGKVYTQY
clone size: -
J gene: TRBJ2-3
V gene: TRBV5-5

CDR3 protein: ASSPPGDSYEQY
clone size: -
J gene: TRBJ2-7
V gene: TRBV6-5

CDR3 protein: ASSLNNNSPLH
clone size: -
J gene: TRBJ1-6
V gene: TRBV12-3/TRBV12-4

CDR3 protein: ASSSQLFSGSLPDTQY
clone size: -
J gene: TRBJ2-3
V gene: TRBV5-1

CDR3 protein: ASSSSGSTDTQY
clone size: -
J gene: TRBJ2-3
V gene: TRBV7-9

CDR3 protein: ASSLTGGHTYEQY
clone size: -
J gene: TRBJ2-7
V gene: TRBV9

CDR3 protein: AIGTPRYQPQH
clone size: -
J gene: TRBJ1-5
V gene: TRBV6-5

CDR3 protein: ASSPHQTGDTGELF
clone size: once
J gene: TRBJ2-2
V gene: TRBV2

CDR3 protein: ASSEALGTAF
clone size: -
J gene: TRBJ2-7
V gene: TRBV2

CDR3 protein: ASSPGFSYNEQF
clone size: -
J gene: TRBJ2-1
V gene: TRBV19

CDR3 protein: ASRTMTSEGTDTQY
clone size: -
J gene: TRBJ2-3
V gene: TRBV2

CDR3 protein: ASSLWRGSTAGQGGSPLH
clone size: -
J gene: TRBJ1-6
V gene: TRBV27

CDR3 protein: ASSIGSGGQPQH
clone size: -
J gene: TRBJ1-5
V gene: TRBV19

CDR3 protein: ASSYGGTGAEAF
clone size: -
J gene: TRBJ1-1
V gene: TRBV6-5

CDR3 protein: ASSLEGGRAAYEQY
clone size: few
J gene: TRBJ2-7
V gene: TRBV5-5

CDR3 protein: ASSVSGDTQY
clone size: -
J gene: TRBJ2-3
V gene: TRBV2

CDR3 protein: ASMGQMNTGELF
clone size: few
J gene: TRBJ2-2
V gene: TRBV19

CDR3 protein: SVGGNEQY
clone size: -
J gene: TRBJ2-7
V gene: TRBV29-1

CDR3 protein: ASSSGGGPYNEQF
clone size: -
J gene: TRBJ2-1
V gene: TRBV5-1

CDR3 protein: ASSLAVGAQY
clone size: -
J gene: TRBJ2-5
V gene: TRBV7-2

CDR3 protein: ASSARLASSYNEQF
clone size: -
J gene: TRBJ2-1
V gene: TRBV9

CDR3 protein: ASRAGTSGIGRGETQY
clone size: -
J gene: TRBJ2-5
V gene: TRBV2

CDR3 protein: ASSFLGGTADYEQY
clone size: -
J gene: TRBJ2-7
V gene: TRBV5-6

CDR3 protein: ASSLSGLARYEQY
clone size: once
J gene: TRBJ2-7
V gene: TRBV6-5

CDR3 protein: ASSPRTGGSTGELF
clone size: few
J gene: TRBJ2-2
V gene: TRBV7-8

CDR3 protein: ASSFRTGYPYEQY
clone size: -
J gene: TRBJ2-7
V gene: TRBV9

CDR3 protein: ASRFSNTGELF
clone size: -
J gene: TRBJ2-2
V gene: TRBV12-3/TRBV12-4

CDR3 protein: ASSTFARAGSDTQY
clone size: -
J gene: TRBJ2-3
V gene: TRBV21-1

CDR3 protein: ASSLQGIGEAF
clone size: -
J gene: TRBJ1-1
V gene: TRBV3-1/TRBV3-2

CDR3 protein: ASSASGETQY
clone size: -
J gene: TRBJ2-5
V gene: TRBV18

CDR3 protein: ASSLGGASNEQF
clone size: once
J gene: TRBJ2-1
V gene: TRBV5-4

CDR3 protein: ASTPLAGGLGGHEQY
clone size: -
J gene: TRBJ2-7
V gene: TRBV5-6

CDR3 protein: ASWDLSGREVCTDTQY
clone size: -
J gene: TRBJ2-3
V gene: TRBV19

CDR3 protein: ASTPRQLPIGGYT
clone size: once
J gene: TRBJ1-2
V gene: TRBV10-2

CDR3 protein: ASSEQINYGYT
clone size: -
J gene: TRBJ1-2
V gene: TRBV10-2

CDR3 protein: AAGRGQNTEAF
clone size: -
J gene: TRBJ1-1
V gene: TRBV6-5

CDR3 protein: ASSLGSPDRGLLETQY
clone size: -
J gene: TRBJ2-5
V gene: TRBV7-8

CDR3 protein: ASSPDRIYGYT
clone size: -
J gene: TRBJ1-2
V gene: TRBV12-3/TRBV12-4

CDR3 protein: ASTPPLWLAGGPTDTQY
clone size: -
J gene: TRBJ2-3
V gene: TRBV12-1

CDR3 protein: ASSARQGASPLH
clone size: -
J gene: TRBJ1-6
V gene: TRBV7-2